Described below is a single TCR beta chain sequence and its context. Its antigen is undetermined. This may stem from a read error, because a much larger clone lies one nucleotide away. This record comes from a study of blood T cells in healthy people across ages. Study-level points and caveats: From one million sequenced T cells, diversity estimates were lower bounds. Per million T cells, the diversity of TCR beta decreased roughly linearly as age advanced.

A second PCR, run for roughly 7 to 12 cycles, used a sample-barcoded 5' primer plus a J-beta primer mix. TCRdb recomputed calls from the 5' RACE reads with MiXCR, one row per CDR3 protein. This table holds some 790,000 distinct CDR3 sequences, under 30% found once. CDR3 length equals 15 residues. Losses at the gene ends were 5 bases for V and 4 bases for J; bases not matched to a gene: 8. In germline, CDR1 is MDHEN, CDR2 SYDVKM. The rearrangement links TRBV28 to TRBJ2-3, with TRBD1 matching 8 bases. The TCR comes from a woman of 80 years or more in good health. Specimen: blood. CDR3 in amino acids: CASSIRGPSADTQYF. The DNA of the CDR3 is TGTGCCAGCAGTATCAGGGGGCCTAGCGCAGATACGCAGTATTTT.